What follows is one TCR beta chain and its context. The antigen remains unidentified. The record originates from a study of cytomegalovirus exposure and HLA in healthy donors. This CDR3 has 17 amino acids. CDR1 is MDHEN, CDR2 SYDVKM, per germline. Germline trimming cut 6 bases from V and 0 bases from J; bases unmatched to any gene: 10. Whole-study results and caveats: Reportedly, cytomegalovirus status was diagnosed with high sensitivity and specificity.

PCR was performed using 60 Vbeta and 13 Jbeta primers. The assay was immunoSEQ multiplex PCR, and TCRdb's table has in-frame clones only and misses some. The sample holds 150,000 to 200,000 clones; approximately 80% are singletons and the top ten take around 1.5%. Sample: PBMCs. This TCR was sampled from a young man in good health and CMV-seronegative. V and J are TRBV28 and TRBJ2-1; 8 bases are shared with TRBD1. CDR3 amino acids: CASSPDRGPSSYNEQFF. The CDR3 bases are TGTGCCAGCAGCCCTGACAGGGGCCCAAGCTCCTACAATGAGCAGTTCTTC. The full variable domain, its missing parts supplied by reference TRBV28 and TRBJ2-1, is DVKVTQSSRYLVKRTGEKVFLECVQDMDHENMFWYRQDPGLGLRLIYFSYDVKMKEKGDIPEGYSVSREKKERFSLILESASTNQTSMYLCASSPDRGPSSYNEQFFGPGTRLTVL.